The 23 T cell receptor beta chains presented below share a single source sample, sequenced in a study of blood T cell repertoires in COVID-19. The protocol was immunoSEQ multiplex PCR, while the TCRdb copy is restricted to in-frame clones and leaves out a portion. The sample has 80,000 to 100,000 clones, roughly 82% seen once. Sample: peripheral blood. Every receptor here comes from a man in his 70s with active or convalescent COVID-19.

At least ten counts were recorded for this clone. V usage is TRBV19 and J usage is TRBJ1-5; tentatively, D is TRBD1 (5 bases). Trimming cost V 8 bases and J 0 bases, with 29 bases left between them. The CDR3 extends over 20 amino acids. CDR1 is LNHDA, CDR2 SQIVND, per germline (reference sequence). The CDR3 DNA is TGTGCCAGTGGGCCTTGGGGGGTTAGGGTAACCTCAAATAGCAATCAGCCCCAGCATTTT. Translating gives CASGPWGVRVTSNSNQPQHF.

The chain uses TRBV14 and TRBJ2-6; 7 bases agree with TRBD2. Germline V gives CDR1 SGHDN, CDR2 FVKESK. This CDR3 has 19 amino acids. Unmatched junction bases numbered 8, after V lost 0 bases and J lost 0 bases. The DNA of the CDR3 is TGTGCCAGCAGCCAAGATTGGGCGGGGGATTCCTCTGGGGCCAACGTCCTGACTTTC. Its translation is CASSQDWAGDSSGANVLTF.

This clone was counted once. The rearrangement links TRBV6-2 or TRBV6-3 to TRBJ2-1; 7 bases fit TRBD2. V shed 5 bases and J 14 bases; nucleotides not matched to a gene: 9. This CDR3 region has 12 residues. CDR1 MNHEY and CDR2 SVGEGT come from the germline V gene. This CDR3 reads CASSTPGLGKFF. CDR3 DNA: TGTGCCAGCAGTACCCCCGGACTAGGCAAGTTCTTC.

The rearrangement uses TRBV18 and TRBJ1-1; weak D call: TRBD1 (5 bases). The CDR3 runs to 13 residues. CDR1 KGHSH and CDR2 LQKENI come from the germline V gene. V lost 0 bases and J 5 bases, leaving 7 bases between the germline ends. CDR3 DNA: TGTGCCAGCTCACCACCAGGGGCAACTGAAGCTTTCTTT. It translates to CASSPPGATEAFF.

This clone was seen a few times. The chain joins TRBV15 to TRBJ2-3, with 7 bases that match TRBD2. Unmatched junction bases numbered 7, after V lost 1 base and J lost 6 bases. The CDR3 is made up of 15 amino acids. The V gene's germline CDR1 is LNHNV and CDR2 YYDKDF (reference sequence). The CDR3 region has the DNA TGTGCCACCAGCAGAGCGTCGGGAGGTGGGGATACGCAGTATTTT. Translated: CATSRASGGGDTQYF.

This clone was counted a few times. The rearrangement joins TRBV7-3 to TRBJ2-5; 12 bases agree with TRBD1. Germline lookup yields CDR1 SGHTA and CDR2 FQGTGA. CDR3 length: 13 amino acids. V lost 5 bases to trimming and J lost 10 bases; unmatched junction nucleotides: 5. The CDR3 sequence is CASSPGTGGDQYF. In nucleotides, the CDR3 is TGTGCCAGCAGCCCCGGGACAGGGGGCGACCAGTACTTC.

V gene TRBV11-2 combines with J gene TRBJ1-3; 7 bases agree with TRBD1. V trimming: 5 bases; J trimming: 7 bases; junction bases outside the gene matches: 5. The germline gives CDR1 SGHAT, CDR2 FQNNGV. This CDR3 is 13 amino acids long. The CDR3 loop is CASSPGTANTIYF. The CDR3 region has the DNA TGTGCCAGCAGCCCGGGGACAGCCAACACCATATATTTT.

V gene TRBV3-1 (or the pseudogene TRBV3-2) combines with J gene TRBJ2-4, with 9 positions matching TRBD1. With V trimmed by 4 bases and J by 0 bases, 7 bases remained unmatched. Germline V lookup: CDR1 LGHDT, CDR2 YNNKEL (reference sequence). The CDR3 has 17 residues. The CDR3 is CASSLGTGNIAKNIQYF. The CDR3 region has the DNA TGTGCCAGCAGCCTAGGGACAGGGAATATAGCCAAAAACATTCAGTACTTC.

V gene TRBV2 combines with J gene TRBJ2-3; TRBD2 agrees at 9 bases. CDR1 and CDR2 from the germline V gene are SNHLY and FYNNEI. The trim removed 4 bases at V and 1 base at J, leaving 9 bases unmatched. The CDR3 totals 17 residues. CDR3 nucleotides: TGTGCCAGCAGTGGCGGGACTAGCCCACGGGGCACAGATACGCAGTATTTT. Translated, it gives CASSGGTSPRGTDTQYF.

This clone was seen at least ten times. The chain has TRBV3-1 (or the pseudogene TRBV3-2) and TRBJ1-4, with 10 nucleotides matching TRBD1. The CDR3 consists of 17 residues. Germline values: CDR1 LGHDT, CDR2 YNNKEL (reference sequence). The V gene end was trimmed by 4 bases and the J gene end by 4 bases; junction bases not matched to a gene: 9. The CDR3 loop is CASSPSDRGFFNEKLFF. As DNA, the CDR3 is TGTGCCAGCAGCCCCTCGGACAGGGGGTTTTTTAATGAAAAACTGTTTTTT.

This clone was seen a single time. This chain uses TRBV12-3 or TRBV12-4 with TRBJ2-7; 7 nucleotides match TRBD2. The CDR3 is made up of 11 amino acids. V trimming: 7 bases; J trimming: 6 bases; junction bases outside the gene matches: 3. The CDR3 DNA is TGTGCCAGCACCTCGGGGGGCGAGCAGTACTTC. Its translation: CASTSGGEQYF.

V gene TRBV2 combines with J gene TRBJ1-2, with a weak D call TRBD1 (6 bases). V shed 6 bases and J shed 2 bases, with 13 bases lying between them. Germline CDR1 and CDR2: SNHLY and FYNNEI. The length of the CDR3 is 14 residues. The CDR3 region has the DNA TGTGCCAGCAGCCTGAAACAGGGCAACTATGGCTACACCTTC. Protein sequence: CASSLKQGNYGYTF.

The genes are TRBV3-1 (or the pseudogene TRBV3-2) and TRBJ2-5, with no clear D. V lost 4 bases and J 0 bases, leaving 12 bases between the germline ends. Germline V lookup: CDR1 LGHDT, CDR2 YNNKEL (reference sequence). This CDR3 is 15 amino acids long. The CDR3 loop reads CASSPSPLDQETQYF. For the CDR3, the DNA is TGTGCCAGCAGCCCCTCTCCGCTAGACCAAGAGACCCAGTACTTC.

In its sample, this clone was seen a few times. J is TRBJ1-1 and V is TRBV15; D gene ambiguous. V lost 1 base to trimming and J lost 2 bases, with 17 bases between them. CDR1 LNHNV and CDR2 YYDKDF come from the germline V gene (reference sequence). This CDR3 is 17 amino acids long. The DNA of the CDR3 is TGTGCCACCAGCAGAGTCCTCGGACCCGGGGAAAACACTGAAGCTTTCTTT. Amino acids: CATSRVLGPGENTEAFF.

The V call is TRBV9, the J call TRBJ2-2; 10 bases are shared with TRBD1. CDR1 and CDR2 from the germline V gene are SGDLS and YYNGEE. The CDR3 contains 18 residues. V shed 5 bases, J shed 3 bases, and the junction held 13 bases outside the gene matches. This CDR3 reads CASSRRGQGFLDTGELFF. Here the CDR3 DNA reads TGTGCCAGCAGTCGACGGGGACAGGGGTTTTTGGACACCGGGGAGCTGTTTTTT.

This clone turned up a few times. The chain couples TRBV7-9 to TRBJ2-2; no firm D call. Per the germline V gene, CDR1 is SEHNR and CDR2 is FQNEAQ (reference sequence). The CDR3 totals 15 residues. Trimming removed 2 bases from V and 3 bases from J, with 10 bases in between. The CDR3 DNA reads as TGTGCCAGCAGCTTACGTGGCCAGTACACCGGGGAGCTGTTTTTT. This gives the protein CASSLRGQYTGELFF.

This clone was detected a few times. The CDR3 DNA is TGTGCCAGCAGCTTAGGAGGTGATTGGAGGAACACAGATACGCAGTATTTT. As protein: CASSLGGDWRNTDTQYF. The rearrangement links TRBV11-2 to TRBJ2-3; D may be TRBD2 (5 bases). This CDR3 has 17 amino acids. V was pared by 1 base and J by 2 bases, with 16 bases between. Germline V gives CDR1 SGHAT, CDR2 FQNNGV.

The CDR3 spells CAWTRGDTQYF. The CDR3, as DNA: TGTGCCTGGACTAGGGGAGATACGCAGTATTTT. This chain connects TRBV30 to TRBJ2-3; a weak D match, TRBD1 (5 bases). The germline gives CDR1 GTSNPN, CDR2 SVGIG (reference sequence). Trimming shortened V by 4 bases and J by 5 bases, and 7 bases separated the two germline ends. CDR3 size: 11 residues.

The chain combines TRBV5-6 with TRBJ2-7, with TRBD2 matching over 7 bases. This CDR3 has 16 residues. CDR1 SGHDT and CDR2 YYEEEE come from the germline V gene. V dropped 0 bases and J dropped 3; count of bases not matched to a gene: 9. The CDR3, as DNA: TGTGCCAGCAGCTTGGGAGGAGGGAGGGGTTACTACGAGCAGTACTTC. Its translation: CASSLGGGRGYYEQYF. The full variable domain, with the rest looked up from reference TRBV5-6 and TRBJ2-7, is DAGVTQSPTHLIKTRGQQVTLRCSPKSGHDTVSWYQQALGQGPQFIFQYYEEEERQRGNFPDRFSGHQFPNYSSELNVNALLLGDSALYLCASSLGGGRGYYEQYFGPGTRLTVT.

The V call is TRBV19, the J call TRBJ1-2; tentative D call: TRBD1 (5 bases). Germline-derived CDR1 and CDR2 are LNHDA and SQIVND (reference sequence). Trimming cost V 3 bases and J 8 bases, with 10 bases left between them. The CDR3 is made up of 12 amino acids. CDR3 protein: CASSIGGSGYTF. The CDR3 DNA follows: TGTGCCAGTAGTATCGGGGGAAGCGGCTACACCTTC.

The chain links TRBV23-1 to TRBJ1-6; 7 positions match TRBD1. TRBV23-1 qualifies as an ORF whose function is uncertain. V lost 4 bases and J lost 15; bases outside the gene matches: 3. The CDR3 length is 11 residues. The CDR3 DNA sequence: TGCGCCAGCAGTCCCCACAGGGGCCTCCACTTT. Protein: CASSPHRGLHF.

In DNA form, the CDR3 reads TGTGCCAGTAGTATGCCTCCAGGGGTTACTGAAGCTTTCTTT. Translating gives CASSMPPGVTEAFF. V is TRBV19 and J is TRBJ1-1; D may be TRBD1 (6 bases). From germline, CDR1 is LNHDA and CDR2 SQIVND (reference sequence). The CDR3 consists of 14 residues. Trimming stripped 3 bases from V and 5 bases from J, with 13 bases between.

The chain joins TRBV2 to TRBJ1-2; 9 nucleotides align to TRBD1. The trim removed 6 bases at V and 3 bases at J, leaving 5 bases unmatched. CDR1 and CDR2 from the germline V gene are SNHLY and FYNNEI. CDR3 length equals 14 residues. CDR3 sequence reads: CASRKQGADYGYTF. As DNA, the CDR3 is TGTGCCAGCAGGAAACAGGGGGCGGACTATGGCTACACCTTC. Combining the CDR3 with reference TRBV2 and TRBJ1-2 gives the whole variable domain EPEVTQTPSHQVTQMGQEVILRCVPISNHLYFYWYRQILGQKVEFLVSFYNNEISEKSEIFDDQFSVERPDGSNFTLKIRSTKLEDSAMYFCASRKQGADYGYTFGSGTRLTVV.